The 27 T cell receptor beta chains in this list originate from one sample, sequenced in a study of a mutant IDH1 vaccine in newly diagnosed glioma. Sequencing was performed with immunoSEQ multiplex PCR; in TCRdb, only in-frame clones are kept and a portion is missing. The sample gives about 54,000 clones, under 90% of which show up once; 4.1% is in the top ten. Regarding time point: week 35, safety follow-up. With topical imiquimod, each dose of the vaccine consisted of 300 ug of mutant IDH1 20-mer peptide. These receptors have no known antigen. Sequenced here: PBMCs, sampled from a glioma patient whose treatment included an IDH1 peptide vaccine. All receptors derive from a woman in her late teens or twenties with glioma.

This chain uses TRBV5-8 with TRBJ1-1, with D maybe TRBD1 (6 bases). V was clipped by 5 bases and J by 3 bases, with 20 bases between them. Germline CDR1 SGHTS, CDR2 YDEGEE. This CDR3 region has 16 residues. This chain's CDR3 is CASSSTGKGWDTEAFF. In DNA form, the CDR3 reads TGTGCCAGCAGTAGCACAGGGAAGGGGTGGGACACTGAAGCTTTCTTT.

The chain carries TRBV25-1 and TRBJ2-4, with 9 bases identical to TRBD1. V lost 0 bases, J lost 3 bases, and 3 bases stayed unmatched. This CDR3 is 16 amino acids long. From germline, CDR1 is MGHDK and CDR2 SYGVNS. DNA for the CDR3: TGTGCCAGCAGTGAATACGGGACAGGGAACAAAAACATTCAGTACTTC. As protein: CASSEYGTGNKNIQYF.

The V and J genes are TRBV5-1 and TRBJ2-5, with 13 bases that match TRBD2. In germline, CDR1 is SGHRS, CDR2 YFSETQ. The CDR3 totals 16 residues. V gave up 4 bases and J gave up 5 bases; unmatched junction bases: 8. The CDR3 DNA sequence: TGCGCCAGCAGCCCGGGACTAGCGGGATGGGAGGAGACCCAGTACTTC. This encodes CASSPGLAGWEETQYF. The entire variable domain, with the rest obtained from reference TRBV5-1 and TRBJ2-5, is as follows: KAGVTQTPRYLIKTRGQQVTLSCSPISGHRSVSWYQQTPGQGLQFLFEYFSETQRNKGNFPGRFSGRQFSNSRSEMNVSTLELGDSALYLCASSPGLAGWEETQYFGPGTRLLVL.

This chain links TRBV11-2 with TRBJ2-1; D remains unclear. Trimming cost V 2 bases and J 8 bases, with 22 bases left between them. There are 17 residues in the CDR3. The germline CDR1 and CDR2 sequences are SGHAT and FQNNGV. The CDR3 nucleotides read TGTGCCAGCAGCTTAAAGATTCGCGGCAAAAGTCGTGATGAGCAGTTCTTC. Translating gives CASSLKIRGKSRDEQFF.

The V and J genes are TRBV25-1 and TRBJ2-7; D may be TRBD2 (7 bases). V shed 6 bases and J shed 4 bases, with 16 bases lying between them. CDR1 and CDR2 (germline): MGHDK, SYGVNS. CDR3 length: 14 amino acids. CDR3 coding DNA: TGTGCCAGCAGGGGAGGGGGGGGCAAGTACGAGCAGTACTTC. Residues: CASRGGGGKYEQYF.

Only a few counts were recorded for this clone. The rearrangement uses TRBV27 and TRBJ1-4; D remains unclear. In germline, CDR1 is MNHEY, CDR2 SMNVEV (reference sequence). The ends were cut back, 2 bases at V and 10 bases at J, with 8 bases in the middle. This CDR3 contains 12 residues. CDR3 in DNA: TGTGCCAGCAGTTTAGGAGGTGGAAAACTGTTTTTT. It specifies CASSLGGGKLFF.

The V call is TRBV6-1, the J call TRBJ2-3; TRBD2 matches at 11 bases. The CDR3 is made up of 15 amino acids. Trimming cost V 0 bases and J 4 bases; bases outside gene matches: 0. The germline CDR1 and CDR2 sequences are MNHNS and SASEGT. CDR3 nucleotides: TGTGCCAGCAGTGAAGCTAGCGGGAGGGCAGATACGCAGTATTTT. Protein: CASSEASGRADTQYF.

CDR3 sequence (DNA): TGTGCCAGCAGTGAAAGGGCCAGGGGCCTAGGGCCCCAGCATTTT. It codes for CASSERARGLGPQHF. The rearrangement links TRBV6-1 to TRBJ1-5; D is perhaps TRBD1 (6 bases). The germline gives CDR1 MNHNS, CDR2 SASEGT. Trimming took off 2 bases at V and 9 bases at J, with 17 bases between the two ends. The CDR3 is 15 amino acids.

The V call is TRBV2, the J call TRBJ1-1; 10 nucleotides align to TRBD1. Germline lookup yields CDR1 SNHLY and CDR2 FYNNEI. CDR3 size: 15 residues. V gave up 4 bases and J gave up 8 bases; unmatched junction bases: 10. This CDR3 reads CASSADRGRVGEAFF. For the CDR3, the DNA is TGTGCCAGCAGTGCCGACAGGGGGCGCGTGGGCGAAGCTTTCTTT.

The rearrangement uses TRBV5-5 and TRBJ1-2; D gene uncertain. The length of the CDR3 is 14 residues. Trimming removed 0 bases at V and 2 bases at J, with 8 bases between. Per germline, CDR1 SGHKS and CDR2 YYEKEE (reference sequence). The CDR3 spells CASSLVSINYGYTF. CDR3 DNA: TGTGCCAGCAGCTTGGTTTCCATAAACTATGGCTACACCTTC. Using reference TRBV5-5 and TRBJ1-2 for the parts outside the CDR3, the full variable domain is DAGVTQSPTHLIKTRGQQVTLRCSPISGHKSVSWYQQVLGQGPQFIFQYYEKEERGRGNFPDRFSARQFPNYSSELNVNALLLGDSALYLCASSLVSINYGYTFGSGTRLTVV.

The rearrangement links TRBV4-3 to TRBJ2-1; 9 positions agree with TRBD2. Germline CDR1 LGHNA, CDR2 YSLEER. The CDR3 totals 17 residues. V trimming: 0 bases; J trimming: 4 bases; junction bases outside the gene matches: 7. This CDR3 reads CASSQDMSLAGYNEQFF. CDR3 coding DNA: TGCGCCAGCAGCCAAGACATGTCTCTAGCGGGGTACAATGAGCAGTTCTTC.

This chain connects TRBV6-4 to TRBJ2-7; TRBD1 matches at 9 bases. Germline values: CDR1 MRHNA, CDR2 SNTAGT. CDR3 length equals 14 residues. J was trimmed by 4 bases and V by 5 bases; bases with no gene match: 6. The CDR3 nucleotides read TGTGCCAGCAGTAGGACAGGGGTACCTTACGAGCAGTACTTC. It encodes CASSRTGVPYEQYF.

Written as DNA, the CDR3 is TGTGCCAGCAGCTTGGCGACGGGGGAGCAGTTCTTC. It translates to CASSLATGEQFF. The gene calls are TRBV5-6 and TRBJ2-1; maybe TRBD2 (5 bases). The V and J ends lost 0 bases and 10 bases respectively, with 8 bases between them. The CDR3 runs to 12 residues. The germline gives CDR1 SGHDT, CDR2 YYEEEE. Full variable domain (remainder filled in from reference TRBV5-6 and TRBJ2-1): DAGVTQSPTHLIKTRGQQVTLRCSPKSGHDTVSWYQQALGQGPQFIFQYYEEEERQRGNFPDRFSGHQFPNYSSELNVNALLLGDSALYLCASSLATGEQFFGPGTRLTVL.

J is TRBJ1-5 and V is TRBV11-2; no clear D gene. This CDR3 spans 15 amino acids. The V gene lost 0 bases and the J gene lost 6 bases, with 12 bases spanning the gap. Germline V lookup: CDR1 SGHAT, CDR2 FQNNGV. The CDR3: CASSLDQAGSQPQHF. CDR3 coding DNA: TGTGCCAGCAGCTTAGATCAGGCAGGTAGTCAGCCCCAGCATTTT.

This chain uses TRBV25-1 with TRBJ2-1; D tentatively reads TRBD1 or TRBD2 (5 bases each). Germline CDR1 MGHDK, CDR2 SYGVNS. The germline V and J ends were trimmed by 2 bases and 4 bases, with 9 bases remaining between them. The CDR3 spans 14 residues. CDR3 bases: TGTGCCAGCAGTGAAACGAGGGGATACAATGAGCAGTTCTTC. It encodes CASSETRGYNEQFF. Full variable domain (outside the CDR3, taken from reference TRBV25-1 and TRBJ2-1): EADIYQTPRYLVIGTGKKITLECSQTMGHDKMYWYQQDPGMELHLIHYSYGVNSTEKGDLSSESTVSRIRTEHFPLTLESARPSHTSQYLCASSETRGYNEQFFGPGTRLTVL.

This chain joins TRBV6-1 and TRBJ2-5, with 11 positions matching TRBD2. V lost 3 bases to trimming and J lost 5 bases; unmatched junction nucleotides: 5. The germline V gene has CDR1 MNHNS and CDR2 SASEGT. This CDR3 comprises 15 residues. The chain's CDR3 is CASSEGSGGAETQYF. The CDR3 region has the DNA TGTGCCAGCAGTGAGGGTAGCGGGGGGGCCGAGACCCAGTACTTC.

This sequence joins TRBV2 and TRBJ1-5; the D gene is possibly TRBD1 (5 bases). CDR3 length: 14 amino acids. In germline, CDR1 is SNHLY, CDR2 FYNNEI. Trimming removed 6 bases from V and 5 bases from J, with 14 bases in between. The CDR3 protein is CASSPRELDQPQHF. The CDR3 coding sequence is TGTGCCAGCAGCCCCAGGGAATTGGATCAGCCCCAGCATTTT.

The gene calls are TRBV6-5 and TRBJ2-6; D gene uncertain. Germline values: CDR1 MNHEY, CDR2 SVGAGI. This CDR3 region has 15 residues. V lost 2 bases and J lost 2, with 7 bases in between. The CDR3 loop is CASSYRAPGANVLTF. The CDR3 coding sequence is TGTGCCAGCAGTTACCGCGCACCTGGGGCCAACGTCCTGACTTTC.

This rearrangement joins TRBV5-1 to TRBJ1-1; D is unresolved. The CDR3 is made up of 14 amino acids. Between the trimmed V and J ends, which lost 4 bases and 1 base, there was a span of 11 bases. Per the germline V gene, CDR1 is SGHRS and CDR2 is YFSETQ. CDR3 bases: TGCGCCAGCAGCCCCGGCGGCCAGAACACTGAAGCTTTCTTT. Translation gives CASSPGGQNTEAFF.

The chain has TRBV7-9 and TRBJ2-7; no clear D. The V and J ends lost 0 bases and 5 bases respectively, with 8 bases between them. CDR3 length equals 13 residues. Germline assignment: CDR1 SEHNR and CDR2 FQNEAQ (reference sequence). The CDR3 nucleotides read TGTGCCAGCAGCTTAGCAGGGTTCAACGAGCAGTACTTC. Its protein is CASSLAGFNEQYF.

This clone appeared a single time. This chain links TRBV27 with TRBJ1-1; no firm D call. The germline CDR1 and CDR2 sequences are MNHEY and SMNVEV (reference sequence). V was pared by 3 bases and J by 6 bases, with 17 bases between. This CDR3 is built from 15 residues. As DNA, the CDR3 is TGTGCCAGCAGTTTTTCTGTAGAGTTGCGCGCTGAAGCTTTCTTT. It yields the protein CASSFSVELRAEAFF.

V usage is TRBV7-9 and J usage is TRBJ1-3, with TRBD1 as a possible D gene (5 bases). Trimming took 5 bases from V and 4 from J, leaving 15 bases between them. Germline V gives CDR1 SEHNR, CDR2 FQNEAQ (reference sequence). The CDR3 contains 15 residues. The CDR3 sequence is CASSAGWGYGNTIYF. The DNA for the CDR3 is TGTGCCAGCAGCGCGGGGTGGGGGTACGGAAACACCATATATTTT.

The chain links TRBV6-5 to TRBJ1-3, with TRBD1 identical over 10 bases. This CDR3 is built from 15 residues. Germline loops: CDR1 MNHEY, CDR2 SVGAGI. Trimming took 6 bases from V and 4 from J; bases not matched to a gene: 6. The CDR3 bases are TGTGCCAGCAGGGCTCCGGGACAGGGGGGAAACACCATATATTTT. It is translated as CASRAPGQGGNTIYF.

CDR3 loop: CASSVEGYSGNTIYF. The CDR3 bases are TGTGCCAGCAGCGTAGAAGGGTACTCTGGAAACACCATATATTTT. The chain recombines TRBV9 with TRBJ1-3; the D is unclear. CDR1 is SGDLS, CDR2 YYNGEE, per germline. V gave up 0 bases and J gave up 0 bases, with 7 bases separating them. The CDR3 has 15 amino acids.

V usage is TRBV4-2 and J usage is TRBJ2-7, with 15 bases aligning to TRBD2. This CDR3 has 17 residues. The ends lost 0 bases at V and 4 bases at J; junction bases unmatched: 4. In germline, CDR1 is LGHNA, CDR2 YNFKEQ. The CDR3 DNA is TGTGCCAGCAGCCAAGACCGGACTAGCGGGGGGGCGTACGAGCAGTACTTC. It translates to CASSQDRTSGGAYEQYF.

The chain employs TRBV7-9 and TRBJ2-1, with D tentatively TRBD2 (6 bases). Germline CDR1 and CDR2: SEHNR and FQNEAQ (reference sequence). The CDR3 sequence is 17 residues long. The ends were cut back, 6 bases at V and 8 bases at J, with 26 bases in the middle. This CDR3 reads CASSYLGWRDSFDEQFF. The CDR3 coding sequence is TGTGCCAGCAGTTACCTAGGGTGGCGGGACTCCTTCGATGAGCAGTTCTTC.

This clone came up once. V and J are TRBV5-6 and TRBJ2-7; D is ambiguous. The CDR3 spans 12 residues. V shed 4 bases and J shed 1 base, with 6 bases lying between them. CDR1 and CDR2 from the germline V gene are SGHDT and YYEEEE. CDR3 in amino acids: CASSGNSYEQYF. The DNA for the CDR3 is TGTGCCAGCAGCGGGAATTCCTACGAGCAGTACTTC.